This T cell receptor (beta chain) was retrieved from a study of monozygotic twins with inflammatory bowel disease. Study-level findings and limits: Compared with healthy co-twins, IBD patients showed reduced TCRbeta repertoire diversity by inverse Simpson.

Concerning this clonotype: The antigen remains unidentified.

TCRdb reanalyzed the 5' RACE reads, giving one entry per CDR3 protein sequence and no DNA. The sample data list fewer than 350,000 distinct CDR3 sequences. The CDR3 covers 16 residues. Germline CDR1 and CDR2: SGDLS and YYNGEE. V gene TRBV9 combines with J gene TRBJ2-1; TCRdb proposes TRBD2, but this gene call is untestable without DNA. The TCR was taken from a human donor with ulcerative colitis or Crohn's disease, or a healthy co-twin of an affected twin (not recorded which). Sequencing was done on a sample of blood. Here the CDR3 reads CASSIGRGLSYNEQFF.